Ten or more counts support the clone carrying this TCR beta chain. TCRdb re-derived calls from the RT-PCR reads in MiXCR, one entry per CDR3 protein. This sample has about 680,000 distinct CDR3 sequences, with more than 13% found just once. The specimen was memory CD4+ T cells from blood. This receptor was taken from a female donor in good health, serving as a healthy control.

The CDR3 region has the DNA TGTGCCAGTTCCCCCTCGGGGGCGGGCTCCTACAATGAGCAGTTCTTC. It specifies CASSPSGAGSYNEQFF. This chain uses TRBV7-9 with TRBJ2-1; either TRBD1 or TRBD2 may supply D (6 bases each). Germline V CDR1 and CDR2: SEHNR, FQNEAQ (reference sequence). This CDR3 contains 16 residues. Trimming stripped 9 bases from V and 0 bases from J, with 18 bases between.